These T cell receptor beta chains were read from a single sample in a study of T-cell memory formation after mild COVID-19. TCRdb independently ran MiXCR on the 5' RACE reads; one entry per CDR3 protein. The sample consists of 300,000 or so distinct CDR3 sequences, about 17% of them appearing once. The source material was PBMCs or a T cell subset sorted from them (not recorded which). The source is a man aged 18 to 29 who had mild COVID-19 (a few samples of this study predate the infection). Cell type and time point are not known. The CDR3 runs from the conserved cysteine through the conserved F or W.

CASSTGGLNEQFF	TRBV6-4	TRBJ2-1
CASSYWARGVGTDTQYF	TRBV6-5	TRBJ2-3
CASSVADGRSSGNTIYF	TRBV9	TRBJ1-3
CASSPPSDNEQYF	TRBV18	TRBJ2-7
CASSLDRGSDTQYF	TRBV11-2	TRBJ2-3
CASSFSGVYTDTQYF	TRBV28	TRBJ2-3
CASRPGQGAAYGYTF	TRBV2	TRBJ1-2
CASSFKQSNTGELFF	TRBV27	TRBJ2-2
CASSLGGQVYEQYF	TRBV5-1	TRBJ2-7
CASSQTGVYNEQFF	TRBV7-9	TRBJ2-1
CASSPTVSNYGYTF	TRBV7-8	TRBJ1-2
CASSDLAGAPNEQFF	TRBV5-1	TRBJ2-1
CASSQDTPANEQFF	TRBV4-3	TRBJ2-1
CASSQMDGDTQYF	TRBV5-1	TRBJ2-3
CASSVDRTGAYGYTF	TRBV9	TRBJ1-2
CASKLSTAQETQYF	TRBV28	TRBJ2-5
CASSPTSGGYEQYF	TRBV7-6	TRBJ2-7
CSARASPGQASSRDGYTF	TRBV20-1	TRBJ1-2
CASKGGGSPDTQYF	TRBV5-4	TRBJ2-3
CATSRDYLAGGADTQYF	TRBV15	TRBJ2-3
CASSLVAGAGTGELFF	TRBV7-8	TRBJ2-2
CASRRDSYEQYF	TRBV7-9	TRBJ2-7
CASSSRDGTNTEAFF	TRBV12-3/TRBV12-4	TRBJ1-1
CASSLVQGGYTF	TRBV7-8	TRBJ1-2